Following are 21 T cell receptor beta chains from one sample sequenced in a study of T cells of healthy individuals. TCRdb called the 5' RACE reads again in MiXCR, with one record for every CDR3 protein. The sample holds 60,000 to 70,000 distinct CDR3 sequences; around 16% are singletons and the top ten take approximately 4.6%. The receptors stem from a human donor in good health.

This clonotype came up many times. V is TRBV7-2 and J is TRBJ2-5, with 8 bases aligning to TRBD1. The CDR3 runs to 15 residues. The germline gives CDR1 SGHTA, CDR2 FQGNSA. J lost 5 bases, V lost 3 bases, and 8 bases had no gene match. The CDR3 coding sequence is TGTGCCAGCAGCTTCCAGGGGGCAACGGGTGAGACCCAGTACTTC. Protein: CASSFQGATGETQYF.

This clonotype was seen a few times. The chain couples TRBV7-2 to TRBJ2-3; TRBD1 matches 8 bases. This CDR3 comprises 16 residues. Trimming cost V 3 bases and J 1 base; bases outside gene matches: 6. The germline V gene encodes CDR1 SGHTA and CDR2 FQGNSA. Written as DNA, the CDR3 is TGTGCCAGCAGCTTCCAGCCGGGACAGGGCACAGATACGCAGTATTTT. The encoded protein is CASSFQPGQGTDTQYF.

DNA for the CDR3: TGTGCCACCAGAAGACTAGCGGGGAGCACAGATACGCAGTATTTT. Its translation is CATRRLAGSTDTQYF. The V and J genes are TRBV7-9 and TRBJ2-3, with 11 bases fitting TRBD2. CDR3 size: 15 residues. CDR1 SEHNR and CDR2 FQNEAQ come from the germline V gene (reference sequence). Trimming at V came to 10 bases and at J to 0 bases, leaving 6 bases not matched to a gene.

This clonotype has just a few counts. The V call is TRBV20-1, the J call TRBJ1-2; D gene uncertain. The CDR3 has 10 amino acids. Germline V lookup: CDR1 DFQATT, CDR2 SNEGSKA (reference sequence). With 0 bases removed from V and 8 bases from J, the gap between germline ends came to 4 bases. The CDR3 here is CSAREQGYTF. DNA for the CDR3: TGCAGTGCTAGAGAACAAGGCTACACCTTC.

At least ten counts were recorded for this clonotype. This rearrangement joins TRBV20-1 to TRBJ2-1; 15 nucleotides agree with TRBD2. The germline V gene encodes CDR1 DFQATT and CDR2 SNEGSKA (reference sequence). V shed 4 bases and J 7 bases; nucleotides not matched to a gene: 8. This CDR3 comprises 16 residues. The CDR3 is CSAISGTSGRKNEQFF. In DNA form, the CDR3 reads TGCAGTGCTATTTCCGGGACTAGCGGGAGGAAAAATGAGCAGTTCTTC.

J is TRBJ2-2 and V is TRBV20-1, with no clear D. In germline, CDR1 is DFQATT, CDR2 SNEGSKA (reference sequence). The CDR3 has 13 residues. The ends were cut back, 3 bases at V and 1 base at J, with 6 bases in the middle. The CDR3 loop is CSASKGNTGELFF. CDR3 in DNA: TGCAGTGCTAGTAAGGGGAACACCGGGGAGCTGTTTTTT.

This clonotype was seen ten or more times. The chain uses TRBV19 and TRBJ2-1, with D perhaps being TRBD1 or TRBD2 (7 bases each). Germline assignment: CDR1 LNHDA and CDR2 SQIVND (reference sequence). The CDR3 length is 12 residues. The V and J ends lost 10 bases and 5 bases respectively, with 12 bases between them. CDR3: CAIQGGDNEQFF. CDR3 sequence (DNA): TGTGCCATCCAGGGGGGGGACAATGAGCAGTTCTTC.

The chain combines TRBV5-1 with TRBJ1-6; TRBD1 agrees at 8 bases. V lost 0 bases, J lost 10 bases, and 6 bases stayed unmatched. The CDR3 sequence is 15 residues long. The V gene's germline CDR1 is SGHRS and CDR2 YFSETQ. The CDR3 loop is CASSLAAGGESPLHF. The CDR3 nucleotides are TGCGCCAGCAGCTTGGCAGCAGGGGGCGAGTCACCCCTCCACTTT.

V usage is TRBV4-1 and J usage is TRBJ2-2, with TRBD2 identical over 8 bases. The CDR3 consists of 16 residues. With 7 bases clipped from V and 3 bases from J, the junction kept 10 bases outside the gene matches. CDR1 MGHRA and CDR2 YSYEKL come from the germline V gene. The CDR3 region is CASNKPLAGDTGELFF. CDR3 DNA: TGCGCCAGCAACAAACCCCTAGCGGGCGACACCGGGGAGCTGTTTTTT.

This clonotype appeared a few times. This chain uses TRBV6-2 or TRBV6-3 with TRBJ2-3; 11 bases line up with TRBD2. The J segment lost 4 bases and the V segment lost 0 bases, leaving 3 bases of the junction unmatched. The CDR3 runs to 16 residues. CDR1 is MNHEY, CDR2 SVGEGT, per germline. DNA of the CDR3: TGTGCCAGCAGTTACTCACTAGCGGGAGTATCAGATACGCAGTATTTT. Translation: CASSYSLAGVSDTQYF.

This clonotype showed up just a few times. Here the CDR3 reads CASSARTGGNTIYF. The CDR3 coding sequence is TGTGCCAGCAGTGCCAGGACAGGGGGAAACACCATATATTTT. This sequence joins TRBV12-3 or TRBV12-4 and TRBJ1-3, with 8 bases that match TRBD1. The V and J ends lost 5 bases and 4 bases, in that order; junction bases with no gene match: 4. The CDR3 contains 14 residues.

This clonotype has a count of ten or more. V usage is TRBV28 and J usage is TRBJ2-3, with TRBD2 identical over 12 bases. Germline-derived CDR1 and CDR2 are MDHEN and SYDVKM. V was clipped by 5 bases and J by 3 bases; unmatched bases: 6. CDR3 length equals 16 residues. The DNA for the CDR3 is TGTGCCAGCAGTAAGCTAGCGGGGGGGCGGACAGATACGCAGTATTTT. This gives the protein CASSKLAGGRTDTQYF.

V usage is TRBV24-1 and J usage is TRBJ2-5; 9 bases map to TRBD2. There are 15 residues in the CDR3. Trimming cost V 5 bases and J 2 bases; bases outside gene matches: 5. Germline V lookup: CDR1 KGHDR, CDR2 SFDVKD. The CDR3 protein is CATSALSGGQETQYF. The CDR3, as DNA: TGTGCCACCAGTGCCCTGAGCGGGGGGCAAGAGACCCAGTACTTC.

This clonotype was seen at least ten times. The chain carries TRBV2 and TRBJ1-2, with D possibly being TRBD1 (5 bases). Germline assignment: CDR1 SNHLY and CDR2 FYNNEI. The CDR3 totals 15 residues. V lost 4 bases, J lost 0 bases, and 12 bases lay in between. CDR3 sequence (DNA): TGTGCCAGCAGTGCTCTGAGGACAACTAACTATGGCTACACCTTC. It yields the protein CASSALRTTNYGYTF.

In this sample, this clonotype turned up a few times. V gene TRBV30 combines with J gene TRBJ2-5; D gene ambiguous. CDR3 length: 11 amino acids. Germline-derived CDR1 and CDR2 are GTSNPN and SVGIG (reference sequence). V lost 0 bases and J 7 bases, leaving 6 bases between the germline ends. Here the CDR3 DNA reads TGTGCCTGGAGTGTACGAGGGACCCAGTACTTC. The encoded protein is CAWSVRGTQYF.

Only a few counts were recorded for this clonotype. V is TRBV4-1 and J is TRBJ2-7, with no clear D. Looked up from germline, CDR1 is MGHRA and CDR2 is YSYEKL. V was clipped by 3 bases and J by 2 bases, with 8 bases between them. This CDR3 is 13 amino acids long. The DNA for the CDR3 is TGCGCCAGCAGCCATCGACCGGCCTACGAGCAGTACTTC. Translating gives CASSHRPAYEQYF.

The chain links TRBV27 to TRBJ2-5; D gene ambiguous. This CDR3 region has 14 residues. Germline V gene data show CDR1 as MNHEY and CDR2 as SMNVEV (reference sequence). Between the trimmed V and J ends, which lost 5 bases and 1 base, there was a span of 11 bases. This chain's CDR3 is CASSPRRVQETQYF. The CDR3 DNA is TGTGCCAGCAGTCCCCGTCGGGTCCAAGAGACCCAGTACTTC.

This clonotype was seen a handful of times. CDR3 nucleotide sequence: TGCAGTGCTAGACAGGGGGCGCAAGGTGGAAACACCATATATTTT. This encodes CSARQGAQGGNTIYF. The chain uses TRBV20-1 and TRBJ1-3; TRBD1 agrees at 8 bases. Unmatched junction bases numbered 6, after V lost 2 bases and J lost 3 bases. The CDR3 is made up of 15 amino acids. In germline, CDR1 is DFQATT, CDR2 SNEGSKA (reference sequence).

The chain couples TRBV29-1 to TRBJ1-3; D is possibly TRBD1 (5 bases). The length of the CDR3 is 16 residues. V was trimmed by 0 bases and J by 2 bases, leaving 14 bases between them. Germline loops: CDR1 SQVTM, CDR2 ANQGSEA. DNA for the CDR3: TGCAGCGTTGAAGATCTCGGGGAGGGGACTGGAAACACCATATATTTT. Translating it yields CSVEDLGEGTGNTIYF. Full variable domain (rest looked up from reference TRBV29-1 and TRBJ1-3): SAVISQKPSRDICQRGTSLTIQCQVDSQVTMMFWYRQQPGQSLTLIATANQGSEATYESGFVIDKFPISRPNLTFSTLTVSNMSPEDSSIYLCSVEDLGEGTGNTIYFGEGSWLTVV.

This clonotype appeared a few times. CDR3 DNA: TGCAGTGCTAGACTGGCAGAGAGGGACGAGCAGTACTTC. It specifies CSARLAERDEQYF. The chain couples TRBV20-1 to TRBJ2-7, with D possibly TRBD2 on 5 matching bases. Trimming left V 2 bases short and J 5 bases short, with 13 bases between. This CDR3 region has 13 residues. Germline CDR1 and CDR2: DFQATT and SNEGSKA (reference sequence).

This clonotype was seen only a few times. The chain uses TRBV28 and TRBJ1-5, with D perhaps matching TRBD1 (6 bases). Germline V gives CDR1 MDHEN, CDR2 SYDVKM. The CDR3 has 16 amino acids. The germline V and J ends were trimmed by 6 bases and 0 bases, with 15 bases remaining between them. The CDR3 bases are TGTGCCAGCAGATTTACGGACAGCTATAGCAATCAGCCCCAGCATTTT. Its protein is CASRFTDSYSNQPQHF.